This TCR beta chain was identified in a study of T cell responses to AZD1222 COVID-19 vaccine. A note on this clone: Its antigen is not known.

Sequenced by immunoSEQ multiplex PCR; TCRdb stores in-frame clones only, minus some. Found here are 90,000 to 120,000 clones, 75% to 90% of them singletons; the top ten hold roughly 4.3%. Study-wide results and caveats: Close to half of all spike-specific TCRs reportedly target regions of the variants that are unmutated.

The input for sequencing was peripheral blood, taken on day 0 of AZD1222 vaccination. This sequence was found in an adult in good health.

CDR3 protein: CASSLDREKAFF. The CDR3 region has the DNA TGTGCCAGCAGCCTTGACAGGGAAAAAGCTTTCTTT. This chain connects TRBV7-8 to TRBJ1-1, with 7 bases fitting TRBD1. There are 12 residues in the CDR3. CDR1 is SGHVS, CDR2 FQNEAQ, per germline. J gave up 9 bases and V 5 bases, and 6 bases lay outside the gene matches.